This entry concerns a single T cell receptor beta chain. The data belong to a study of blood T cells in healthy people across ages. Germline lookup yields CDR1 MNHNY and CDR2 SVGAGI (reference sequence). With 6 bases removed from V and 6 bases from J, the gap between germline ends came to 18 bases. The CDR3 has 15 residues. PCR was performed a second time for about 6 to 12 cycles using a sample-barcoded 5' primer and a J-beta primer mix. Using its own MiXCR run on the 5' RACE reads, TCRdb lists one record per CDR3 protein. The sample lists about 730,000 distinct CDR3 sequences, approximately 39% occurring once.

J is TRBJ1-5 and V is TRBV6-6, with no clear D. The material sequenced was blood. The TCR originated in a woman aged 60-75 years in good health. CDR3 in DNA: TGTGCCAGCAGCAACGGGCGGGGAGAGCGTCAGCCCCAGCATTTT. Protein: CASSNGRGERQPQHF.